These 23 T cell receptor beta chains originate from one sample sequenced in a study of post-analysis software for immune sequencing data (dated by TCRdb to 2014 to 2015). The library was generated by PCR. These reads were obtained on an Illumina HiSeq 2500. To reduce PCR and sequencing biases, unique molecular identifiers were built into the TCR beta cDNA libraries. Starting from the raw public reads, TCRdb applied fastp trimming at Q25, assembled clones with MiXCR and retained in-frame beta chains. Merged by CDR3 protein, the rows form single entries marked with the most common genes and DNA. The sample includes about 810,000 distinct CDR3 sequences, with under 70% observed a single time. The top ten hold 4.6% of the sample. For these receptors, no antigen is known. What the study reported, not specific to this receptor: Significantly higher frequencies in patients than in controls were found for several TRBV segments, including TRBV5-6, TRBV5-1 and TRBV20-1.

The sample comprised blood. Receptor source: a girl aged 10-17 years with multiple sclerosis.

This clonotype appeared a few times. V and J are TRBV29-1 and TRBJ2-7; 7 bases fit TRBD1. Per the germline V gene, CDR1 is SQVTM and CDR2 is ANQGSEA. The V and J ends lost 5 bases and 4 bases, in that order; junction bases with no gene match: 14. The CDR3 runs 15 residues. The CDR3 sequence is CSVSFPPRGRYEQYF. The CDR3 coding sequence is TGCAGCGTTTCCTTCCCTCCGAGGGGGCGGTACGAGCAGTACTTC.

This chain links TRBV25-1 with TRBJ2-1; 8 nucleotides line up with TRBD2. Trimming took 2 bases from V and 6 from J; bases not matched to a gene: 9. The CDR3 has 16 amino acids. Per germline, CDR1 MGHDK and CDR2 SYGVNS. The CDR3 region is CASSEIGSGAINEQFF. CDR3 sequence (DNA): TGTGCCAGCAGTGAAATTGGTAGCGGGGCGATCAATGAGCAGTTCTTC.

The genes are TRBV18 and TRBJ1-2; D gene unclear. The CDR3 has 16 amino acids. Germline V gives CDR1 KGHSH, CDR2 LQKENI. The V and J ends lost 8 bases and 8 bases respectively, with 27 bases between them. CDR3 residues: CASHEGAGRETYGYTF. DNA of the CDR3: TGTGCCAGCCACGAGGGCGCAGGACGGGAAACCTACGGCTACACCTTC.

In its sample, this clonotype was seen a few times. The chain carries TRBV20-1 and TRBJ2-5, with D possibly matching TRBD2 (6 bases). The DNA end lines up better with TRBJ2-4; the J call may be wrong. Per the germline V gene, CDR1 is DFQATT and CDR2 is SNEGSKA (reference sequence). The CDR3 length is 14 residues. The CDR3 nucleotides are TGCAGTGCGTGTCGGGGGAAGAACAAAAACATTCAGTACTTC. It yields the protein CSACRGKNKNIQYF.

This clonotype was seen a handful of times. This CDR3 is CASSLGAGQSFYEQYF. CDR3 bases: TGTGCCAGCAGCTTGGGAGCGGGACAGAGCTTCTACGAGCAGTACTTC. This sequence joins TRBV5-5 and TRBJ2-7; D may match TRBD1 or TRBD2 (7 bases each). Between the trimmed V and J ends, which lost 0 bases and 3 bases, there was a span of 16 bases. The CDR3 is 16 residues long. CDR1 and CDR2 (germline): SGHKS, YYEKEE (reference sequence).

The chain combines TRBV3-1 with TRBJ2-1; 8 bases map to TRBD2. Matching the DNA end better, TRBJ2-7 makes the J call doubtful. The germline V gene has CDR1 LGHDT and CDR2 YNNKEL (reference sequence). This CDR3 has 17 amino acids. The CDR3 spells CASSQELGTSGYNEQYF. CDR3 sequence (DNA): TGTGCCAGCAGCCAAGAACTGGGAACTAGCGGCTACAATGAGCAGTACTTC.

V and J are TRBV7-6 and TRBJ2-3; TRBD1 matches 11 bases. The CDR3 is 19 amino acids. The J segment lost 2 bases and the V segment lost 5 bases, leaving 15 bases of the junction unmatched. Germline CDR1 reads SGHVS; CDR2 reads FNYEAQ. The CDR3 is CASSQDRGLMPSPTDTQYF. In nucleotides, the CDR3 is TGTGCCAGCAGCCAGGACAGGGGGCTCATGCCCTCCCCCACAGATACGCAGTATTTT.

The rearrangement links TRBV4-2 to TRBJ2-7; D uncertain. Germline loops: CDR1 LGHNA, CDR2 YNFKEQ. The CDR3 contains 13 residues. Between the trimmed V and J ends, which lost 0 bases and 7 bases, there was a span of 10 bases. The CDR3 loop reads CASSQDIASEQYF. CDR3 bases: TGTGCCAGCAGCCAAGATATTGCCTCAGAGCAGTACTTC.

The genes are TRBV6-5 and TRBJ1-5, with D uncertain. Germline CDR1 and CDR2: MNHEY and SVGAGI. V dropped 6 bases and J dropped 10 bases, with 13 bases sitting between them. This CDR3 spans 12 amino acids. CDR3 sequence reads: CASRNDIGPQHF. The CDR3 bases are TGTGCCAGCAGAAACGACATTGGACCCCAGCATTTT.

In its sample, this clonotype was seen once. The CDR3 is CASSPTDRYNEQYF. The CDR3 DNA reads as TGTGCCAGCAGTCCCACGGACCGATACAATGAGCAGTACTTC. The J gene is TRBJ2-5, the V gene TRBV6-1; no clear D gene. CDR1 and CDR2 from the germline V gene are MNHNS and SASEGT. V lost 5 bases, J lost 11 bases, and 21 bases lay in between. The length of the CDR3 is 14 residues.

This clonotype has just a few counts. The chain has TRBV11-2 and TRBJ2-3; 10 bases are shared with TRBD2. The CDR3 sequence is 17 residues long. V was pared by 3 bases and J by 3 bases, with 9 bases of the junction left unmatched. Germline loops: CDR1 SGHAT, CDR2 FQNNGV. CDR3 sequence reads: CASSFHLRLAGTDTQYF. The CDR3, as DNA: TGTGCCAGCAGCTTTCACCTTAGACTAGCGGGTACAGATACGCAGTATTTT.

This clonotype has a single count. V gene TRBV2 combines with J gene TRBJ1-2, with D tentatively TRBD1 (6 bases). CDR3 length: 18 amino acids. Germline loops: CDR1 SNHLY, CDR2 FYNNEI. Trimming stripped 4 bases from V and 8 bases from J, with 29 bases between. CDR3 loop: CASSVPGAGEVSIRGYTF. CDR3 DNA sequence: TGTGCCAGCAGTGTTCCGGGGGCAGGCGAAGTATCGATCCGGGGCTACACCTTC.

This clonotype was detected a few times. The chain uses TRBV7-2 and TRBJ2-5; D not certain. V was clipped by 5 bases and J by 5 bases, with 18 bases between them. Germline CDR1 SGHTA, CDR2 FQGNSA. The CDR3 sequence is 15 residues long. This chain's CDR3 is CASSTDVQRGETQYF. In DNA form, the CDR3 reads TGTGCCAGCAGCACAGACGTACAACGTGGGGAGACCCAGTACTTC.

The chain recombines TRBV29-1 with TRBJ1-1; a weak D match, TRBD1 (5 bases). V lost 6 bases, J lost 0 bases, and 14 bases lay in between. This CDR3 is built from 14 residues. Germline CDR1 SQVTM, CDR2 ANQGSEA. The CDR3 reads CSVKRQTLNTEAFF. CDR3 in DNA: TGCAGCGTAAAGAGACAGACCTTGAACACTGAAGCTTTCTTT.

CDR3 amino acids: CASSFQRDVAEAFF. The CDR3 region has the DNA TGCGCCAGCAGCTTCCAAAGGGACGTGGCTGAAGCTTTCTTT. V is TRBV5-1 and J is TRBJ1-1; perhaps TRBD1 as D (5 bases). Trimming shortened V by 2 bases and J by 6 bases, and 14 bases separated the two germline ends. In germline, CDR1 is SGHRS, CDR2 YFSETQ. This CDR3 is built from 14 residues.

The chain is built from TRBV10-3 and TRBJ2-7, with D unclear. Germline CDR1 reads ENHRY; CDR2 reads SYGVKD. Trimming removed 6 bases at V and 0 bases at J, with 15 bases between. The CDR3 length is 15 residues. The CDR3 DNA reads as TGTGCCATCAGCTCCGGGCCAAGGGTCTCCTACGAGCAGTACTTC. Protein: CAISSGPRVSYEQYF.

This rearrangement joins TRBV7-9 to TRBJ1-5; D gene unclear. V lost 3 bases, J lost 5 bases, and 8 bases lay in between. The CDR3 runs 13 residues. CDR1 and CDR2 (germline): SEHNR, FQNEAQ (reference sequence). The CDR3 sequence: CASSLSGDQPQHF. Here the CDR3 DNA reads TGTGCCAGCAGCTTGTCGGGAGATCAGCCCCAGCATTTT.

This chain links TRBV7-2 with TRBJ2-2; 7 nucleotides match TRBD2. The CDR3 is 16 amino acids. Germline assignment: CDR1 SGHTA and CDR2 FQGNSA. The trim removed 2 bases at V and 5 bases at J, leaving 8 bases unmatched. The CDR3 DNA reads TGTGCCAGCAGCTTACTAGCGGTGAGCCTTACCGGGGAGCTGTTTTTT. Protein: CASSLLAVSLTGELFF.

As regards this clonotype: Because the CDR3 is missing its conserved closing phenylalanine or tryptophan, this is likely a read error. The chain is built from TRBV7-3 and TRBJ2-3, with 11 bases that match TRBD2. The CDR3 runs 16 residues. From germline, CDR1 is SGHTA and CDR2 FQGTGA. The junction had 4 bases not matched to a gene; V was cut back by 5 bases and J by 0 bases. CDR3 bases: TGTGCCAGCAGCCCGGGACTAGCGGATAGCACAGATACGCAGTATTGT. Its translation is CASSPGLADSTDTQYC.

The gene calls are TRBV7-9 and TRBJ2-3; TRBD2 matches 9 bases. The CDR3 totals 18 residues. The V gene end was trimmed by 2 bases and the J gene end by 3 bases; junction bases not matched to a gene: 12. Germline CDR1 reads SEHNR; CDR2 reads FQNEAQ (reference sequence). The CDR3 protein is CASSLRGTSSIETDTQYF. The CDR3 nucleotides are TGTGCCAGCAGCTTACGGGGGACTAGCAGTATTGAGACAGATACGCAGTATTTT.

The chain carries TRBV10-3 and TRBJ2-4; 8 bases match TRBD2. The J call may be faulty, since TRBJ2-7 better matches the DNA end. The germline V gene encodes CDR1 ENHRY and CDR2 SYGVKD. CDR3 length equals 14 residues. CDR3 amino acids: CTSWTGGPFYEQYF. CDR3 nucleotide sequence: TGTACCTCATGGACGGGAGGGCCCTTCTACGAGCAGTACTTC.

The chain has TRBV20-1 and TRBJ2-5; TRBD2 matches at 9 bases. The V gene's germline CDR1 is DFQATT and CDR2 SNEGSKA (reference sequence). This CDR3 region has 15 residues. V gave up 1 base and J gave up 0 bases; unmatched junction bases: 3. The CDR3, as DNA: TGCAGTGCTAGAGCGCTAGCGGGGAACCAAGAGACCCAGTACTTC. Translation: CSARALAGNQETQYF.

The sample holds one count of this clonotype. The rearrangement links TRBV4-2 to TRBJ1-2; D is undetermined. V was shortened by 0 bases and J by 4 bases, with 12 bases between the two germline ends. The CDR3 sequence is 15 residues long. Germline CDR1 LGHNA, CDR2 YNFKEQ. The CDR3 reads CASSQDPNQSYGYTF. The CDR3 nucleotides read TGTGCCAGCAGCCAAGATCCCAACCAATCCTATGGCTACACCTTC.